The 32 T cell receptor beta chains below come from one sample, sequenced in a study of blood T cell repertoires in COVID-19. Profiled with immunoSEQ multiplex PCR; TCRdb holds only in-frame clones, not every one. This sample yields 100,000 to 120,000 clones, of which 85% to 90% are seen a single time; approximately 3.4% belongs to the top ten. Sequencing was performed on peripheral blood. Receptors were obtained from a woman between 45 and 60 years old with acute or convalescent COVID-19.

The genes are TRBV3-1 (or the pseudogene TRBV3-2) and TRBJ1-4, with a tentative D call TRBD1 (5 bases). V lost 0 bases to trimming and J lost 3 bases, with 17 bases between them. There are 18 residues in the CDR3. The V gene's germline CDR1 is LGHDT and CDR2 YNNKEL (reference sequence). The chain's CDR3 is CASSQDSRGGYSNEKLFF. CDR3 nucleotide sequence: TGTGCCAGCAGCCAAGATTCCCGCGGGGGGTATTCTAATGAAAAACTGTTTTTT.

The V call is TRBV7-9, the J call TRBJ2-7; 9 nucleotides line up with TRBD2. Germline-derived CDR1 and CDR2 are SEHNR and FQNEAQ (reference sequence). V shed 1 base, J shed 3 bases, and the junction held 1 base outside the gene matches. The CDR3 totals 14 residues. The CDR3, as DNA: TGTGCCAGCAGCTTAGGTAGCGGGGGCTACGAGCAGTACTTC. Its protein product is CASSLGSGGYEQYF.

The chain recombines TRBV19 with TRBJ2-3; 12 bases match TRBD2. J was trimmed by 4 bases and V by 5 bases; bases with no gene match: 10. The germline CDR1 and CDR2 sequences are LNHDA and SQIVND (reference sequence). The CDR3 is 17 amino acids. The CDR3 sequence: CASSPRLAGDRADTQYF. CDR3 DNA: TGTGCCAGTAGTCCAAGACTAGCGGGAGACCGGGCAGATACGCAGTATTTT.

This rearrangement joins TRBV29-1 to TRBJ1-1; TRBD1 agrees at 8 bases. Germline CDR1 and CDR2: SQVTM and ANQGSEA. V shed 4 bases, J shed 1 base, and the junction held 2 bases outside the gene matches. This CDR3 is 13 amino acids long. The CDR3 DNA reads as TGCAGCGTTGGCAGGGGGCAGAACACTGAAGCTTTCTTT. This codes for CSVGRGQNTEAFF.

The chain is built from TRBV19 and TRBJ1-1; D perhaps matches TRBD1 (5 bases). The CDR3 length is 13 residues. V was clipped by 3 bases and J by 4 bases, with 9 bases between them. The V gene's germline CDR1 is LNHDA and CDR2 SQIVND (reference sequence). The DNA for the CDR3 is TGTGCCAGTAGTATCCAGGGAGGCACTGAAGCTTTCTTT. Translating it yields CASSIQGGTEAFF.

The chain employs TRBV3-1 (or the pseudogene TRBV3-2) and TRBJ2-1; 11 positions agree with TRBD2. Germline CDR1 is LGHDT and CDR2 is YNNKEL (reference sequence). V was clipped by 2 bases and J by 4 bases; unmatched bases: 1. This CDR3 is 15 amino acids long. Written as DNA, the CDR3 is TGTGCCAGCAGCCAAACTAGCGGGAGATACAATGAGCAGTTCTTC. The encoded protein is CASSQTSGRYNEQFF.

The rearrangement links TRBV5-1 to TRBJ2-3, with unresolved D. With 1 base removed from V and 1 base from J, the gap between germline ends came to 7 bases. Germline V CDR1 and CDR2: SGHRS, YFSETQ. The CDR3 contains 14 residues. The CDR3 here is CASSLTSGTDTQYF. CDR3 in DNA: TGCGCCAGCAGCTTGACCAGCGGCACAGATACGCAGTATTTT.

This chain links TRBV5-1 with TRBJ1-1, with D tentatively TRBD1 (6 bases). V lost 4 bases and J 1 base, leaving 11 bases between the germline ends. The CDR3 runs 14 residues. CDR1 and CDR2 from the germline V gene are SGHRS and YFSETQ. The CDR3 sequence is CASSPRGGNTEAFF. The CDR3 nucleotides read TGCGCCAGCAGCCCCCGAGGGGGGAACACTGAAGCTTTCTTT. Combining the CDR3 with reference TRBV5-1 and TRBJ1-1 gives the whole variable domain KAGVTQTPRYLIKTRGQQVTLSCSPISGHRSVSWYQQTPGQGLQFLFEYFSETQRNKGNFPGRFSGRQFSNSRSEMNVSTLELGDSALYLCASSPRGGNTEAFFGQGTRLTVV.

This chain connects TRBV18 to TRBJ2-1; possible D gene TRBD1, 5 bases. CDR1 and CDR2 (germline): KGHSH, LQKENI. This CDR3 is built from 15 residues. Trimming removed 3 bases at V and 4 bases at J, with 13 bases between. Here the CDR3 reads CASSPRQTLYNEQFF. For the CDR3, the DNA is TGTGCCAGCTCACCTCGACAGACCCTGTACAATGAGCAGTTCTTC.

The rearrangement links TRBV2 to TRBJ2-5; possible D gene TRBD2, 6 bases. CDR1 and CDR2 (germline): SNHLY, FYNNEI. V lost 6 bases, J lost 7 bases, and 12 bases lay in between. The CDR3 covers 12 residues. The CDR3 region has the DNA TGTGCCAGCAGCGGGAGCCTAGGGACCCAGTACTTC. Protein product: CASSGSLGTQYF.

V gene TRBV3-1 (or the pseudogene TRBV3-2) combines with J gene TRBJ1-2; TRBD1 matches 8 bases. The germline CDR1 and CDR2 sequences are LGHDT and YNNKEL (reference sequence). CDR3 length: 16 amino acids. J lost 4 bases, V lost 2 bases, and 9 bases had no gene match. In DNA, the CDR3 is TGTGCCAGCAGCCAACGTCCCTCAGGGGGCGTCTATGGCTACACCTTC. It yields the protein CASSQRPSGGVYGYTF.

The V and J genes are TRBV29-1 and TRBJ2-4; TRBD2 is a possible D gene (5 bases). The V gene's germline CDR1 is SQVTM and CDR2 ANQGSEA. The V end lost 7 bases, the J end lost 8 bases, and 15 bases lay between the germline ends. The CDR3 is made up of 12 amino acids. CDR3 residues: CSATGSPDIQYF. In DNA form, the CDR3 reads TGCAGCGCCACTGGGAGTCCCGACATTCAGTACTTC.

This clone has just one count. The chain joins TRBV19 to TRBJ1-1; possible D gene TRBD1, 5 bases. The V end lost 9 bases, the J end lost 6 bases, and 23 bases lay between the germline ends. This CDR3 region has 15 residues. Germline CDR1 and CDR2: LNHDA and SQIVND (reference sequence). The CDR3 region has the DNA TGTGCCAGCACGGAGAGGGGAGGGCTGCGAGCTGAAGCTTTCTTT. This encodes CASTERGGLRAEAFF.

This clone came up once. This rearrangement joins TRBV19 to TRBJ2-5; D is unresolved. Trimming pared 5 bases from V and 7 bases from J, leaving 23 bases between. This CDR3 comprises 16 residues. Germline V gene lookup returns CDR1 LNHDA and CDR2 SQIVND (reference sequence). The chain's CDR3 is CASSVRDTSRSGTQYF. DNA of the CDR3: TGTGCCAGTAGTGTGAGAGACACTTCAAGAAGTGGGACCCAGTACTTC. Full variable domain (missing parts from reference TRBV19 and TRBJ2-5): DGGITQSPKYLFRKEGQNVTLSCEQNLNHDAMYWYRQDPGQGLRLIYYSQIVNDFQKGDIAEGYSVSREKKESFPLTVTSAQKNPTAFYLCASSVRDTSRSGTQYFGPGTRLLVL.

This chain links TRBV19 with TRBJ1-6; no firm D call. The CDR3 runs 13 residues. V lost 3 bases to trimming and J lost 8 bases, with 8 bases between them. Germline CDR1 and CDR2: LNHDA and SQIVND (reference sequence). The CDR3 DNA reads as TGTGCCAGTAGTATGTCCCGGGATTCACCCCTCCACTTT. Translated, it gives CASSMSRDSPLHF.

The gene calls are TRBV19 and TRBJ1-5; TRBD1 matches at 8 bases. The length of the CDR3 is 15 residues. The V and J ends lost 7 bases and 1 base, in that order; junction bases with no gene match: 6. Germline lookup yields CDR1 LNHDA and CDR2 SQIVND (reference sequence). In DNA form, the CDR3 reads TGTGCCAGTACACAGGGGGGGATGAGCAATCAGCCCCAGCATTTT. It is translated as CASTQGGMSNQPQHF.

This sequence joins TRBV3-1 (or the pseudogene TRBV3-2) and TRBJ2-2; 9 positions agree with TRBD2. Losses at the gene ends were 4 bases for V and 9 bases for J; bases not matched to a gene: 9. Looked up from germline, CDR1 is LGHDT and CDR2 is YNNKEL (reference sequence). This CDR3 region has 15 residues. The DNA of the CDR3 is TGTGCCAGCAGCCGCGGCGCGGGAGGGCCGAGGGAGCTGTTTTTT. Its protein product is CASSRGAGGPRELFF.

This chain joins TRBV18 and TRBJ1-5, with a possible D match to TRBD1 (5 bases). The CDR3 has 15 amino acids. V was clipped by 3 bases and J by 4 bases, with 13 bases between them. Germline V gives CDR1 KGHSH, CDR2 LQKENI. Here the CDR3 reads CASSPTGVGNQPQHF. CDR3 nucleotide sequence: TGTGCCAGCTCACCTACGGGGGTCGGGAATCAGCCCCAGCATTTT.

The CDR3 sequence: CASSQIDRGPGTQYF. In DNA form, the CDR3 reads TGTGCCAGCAGCCAAATAGACAGGGGTCCAGGGACCCAGTACTTC. The genes are TRBV3-1 (or the pseudogene TRBV3-2) and TRBJ2-5, with TRBD1 matching over 8 bases. Germline CDR1 is LGHDT and CDR2 is YNNKEL (reference sequence). J lost 7 bases, V lost 2 bases, and 9 bases had no gene match. The CDR3 is 15 amino acids.

The chain uses TRBV5-1 and TRBJ2-7, with 9 bases identical to TRBD2. J gave up 4 bases and V 3 bases, and 14 bases lay outside the gene matches. The CDR3 has 17 amino acids. Germline V gene sequence: CDR1 SGHRS, CDR2 YFSETQ. The CDR3 nucleotides read TGCGCCAGCAGCTCCAAACCCCTGGGTAGCGGGAGTTACGAGCAGTACTTC. Its protein is CASSSKPLGSGSYEQYF.

This clone appeared a single time. This chain links TRBV18 with TRBJ1-2; 8 bases align to TRBD1. The CDR3 consists of 14 residues. J gave up 2 bases and V 6 bases, and 5 bases lay outside the gene matches. Germline V gene lookup returns CDR1 KGHSH and CDR2 LQKENI. The CDR3 DNA is TGTGCCAGCTCCGAGGGACAGGACAACTATGGCTACACCTTC. It is translated as CASSEGQDNYGYTF.

The chain links TRBV28 to TRBJ2-1; 10 bases line up with TRBD2. Unmatched junction bases numbered 6, after V lost 7 bases and J lost 3 bases. The CDR3 spans 15 residues. Germline values: CDR1 MDHEN, CDR2 SYDVKM. CDR3 coding DNA: TGTGCCAGCACCCGAGCTAGCGGGAGCTACAATGAGCAGTTCTTC. This codes for CASTRASGSYNEQFF.

This rearrangement joins TRBV28 to TRBJ1-4; 8 bases map to TRBD1. This CDR3 comprises 16 residues. Trimming removed 6 bases from V and 5 bases from J; junction bases left unmatched: 11. CDR1 and CDR2 from the germline V gene are MDHEN and SYDVKM. As DNA, the CDR3 is TGTGCCAGCAGCCACCTACCGGGACAGGCGAATGAAAAACTGTTTTTT. Translated, it gives CASSHLPGQANEKLFF.

This chain connects TRBV5-1 to TRBJ2-7, with a tentative D call TRBD2 (6 bases). Germline V gene lookup returns CDR1 SGHRS and CDR2 YFSETQ. The CDR3 spans 13 residues. Trimming took 6 bases from V and 0 from J, leaving 10 bases between them. CDR3 nucleotide sequence: TGCGCCAGCAACCTGGGGGGCTCCTACGAGCAGTACTTC. It specifies CASNLGGSYEQYF.

The rearrangement links TRBV6-2 or TRBV6-3 to TRBJ1-5; 9 nucleotides agree with TRBD1. J was trimmed by 5 bases and V by 5 bases; bases with no gene match: 7. The germline V gene has CDR1 MNHEY and CDR2 SVGEGT. CDR3 size: 15 residues. CDR3 DNA sequence: TGTGCCAGCAGTCGCGGGGGACAGGGTTATCAGCCCCAGCATTTT. Protein: CASSRGGQGYQPQHF.

The chain carries TRBV18 and TRBJ1-4; possible D gene TRBD1, 5 bases. CDR3 length: 14 amino acids. The V gene lost 10 bases and the J gene lost 6 bases, with 18 bases spanning the gap. The germline V gene has CDR1 KGHSH and CDR2 LQKENI. The CDR3 DNA is TGTGCCACCCACGCGGAGGGGTGGGATGAAAAACTGTTTTTT. It is translated as CATHAEGWDEKLFF.

V and J are TRBV30 and TRBJ2-5; 10 bases line up with TRBD2. Germline-derived CDR1 and CDR2 are GTSNPN and SVGIG (reference sequence). The V segment lost 4 bases and the J segment 3 bases; nucleotides outside the gene matches: 11. This CDR3 is built from 16 residues. The CDR3 DNA reads TGTGCCTGGACCCGCGGGCTAGCGGGGGATAAAGAGACCCAGTACTTC. It translates to CAWTRGLAGDKETQYF.

The chain has TRBV15 and TRBJ2-1; 13 bases fit TRBD2. The germline V gene encodes CDR1 LNHNV and CDR2 YYDKDF (reference sequence). The ends lost 8 bases at V and 8 bases at J; junction bases unmatched: 9. The CDR3 contains 15 residues. CDR3 in amino acids: CATAPRTSGSDEQFF. DNA for the CDR3: TGTGCCACCGCCCCTAGGACTAGCGGGAGTGATGAGCAGTTCTTC.

This clone was seen a single time. This chain joins TRBV10-2 and TRBJ2-1; 10 nucleotides agree with TRBD2. Germline V gives CDR1 WSHSY, CDR2 SAAADI. The J segment lost 4 bases and the V segment lost 7 bases, leaving 10 bases of the junction unmatched. This CDR3 is built from 16 residues. CDR3 amino acids: CASKQHLAGEYNEQFF. CDR3 DNA: TGCGCCAGCAAACAACACCTAGCGGGGGAGTACAATGAGCAGTTCTTC.

This chain connects TRBV7-9 to TRBJ1-1; perhaps TRBD1 as D (5 bases). Trimming pared 1 base from V and 0 bases from J, leaving 12 bases between. There are 16 residues in the CDR3. CDR1 SEHNR and CDR2 FQNEAQ come from the germline V gene (reference sequence). CDR3 nucleotide sequence: TGTGCCAGCAGCTTAGGGGGCGGGGTGATGAACACTGAAGCTTTCTTT. It is translated as CASSLGGGVMNTEAFF.

This clone was seen more than once but under ten times. The chain recombines TRBV5-1 with TRBJ2-7; the match to TRBD2 covers 8 bases. Trimming took 0 bases from V and 3 from J; bases not matched to a gene: 8. Looked up from germline, CDR1 is SGHRS and CDR2 is YFSETQ. The CDR3 extends over 16 amino acids. The CDR3 nucleotides are TGCGCCAGCAGCTTGGCACCGGGACTAGGAGGCTACGAGCAGTACTTC. Encoded protein: CASSLAPGLGGYEQYF.

The chain uses TRBV7-9 and TRBJ2-7; 8 bases fit TRBD1. Trimming took 4 bases from V and 3 from J; bases not matched to a gene: 5. The CDR3 has 14 residues. Per germline, CDR1 SEHNR and CDR2 FQNEAQ (reference sequence). The CDR3 sequence is CASSSSDRDYEQYF. The CDR3 DNA follows: TGTGCCAGCAGCTCATCGGACAGGGACTACGAGCAGTACTTC.